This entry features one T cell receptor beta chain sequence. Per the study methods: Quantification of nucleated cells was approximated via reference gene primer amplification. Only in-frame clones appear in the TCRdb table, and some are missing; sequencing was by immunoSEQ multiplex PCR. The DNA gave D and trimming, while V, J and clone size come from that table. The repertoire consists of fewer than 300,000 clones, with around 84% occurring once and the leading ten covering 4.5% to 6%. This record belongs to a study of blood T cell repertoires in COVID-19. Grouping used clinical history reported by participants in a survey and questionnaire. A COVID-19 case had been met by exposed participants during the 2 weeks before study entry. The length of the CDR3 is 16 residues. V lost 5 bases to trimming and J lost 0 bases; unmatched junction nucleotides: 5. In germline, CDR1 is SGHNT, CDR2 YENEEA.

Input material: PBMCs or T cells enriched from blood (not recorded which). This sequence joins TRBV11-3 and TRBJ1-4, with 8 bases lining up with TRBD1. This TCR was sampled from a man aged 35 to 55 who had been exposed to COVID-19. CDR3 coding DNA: TGTGCCAGCAGCCCCCGACAGGGGTCAACTAATGAAAAACTGTTTTTT. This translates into CASSPRQGSTNEKLFF.